This TCR beta chain comes out of a study of T cell changes during pregnancy in multiple sclerosis. Using immunoSEQ multiplex PCR, the repertoire was profiled, and TCRdb retains in-frame clones only, with some absent. The data contain roughly 41,000 clones, around nine tenths of them singletons. CDR1 is MRHNA, CDR2 SNTAGT, per germline. CDR3 length: 15 residues. V shed 3 bases, J shed 5 bases, and the junction held 1 base outside the gene matches. This TCR derives from a female donor with multiple sclerosis, enrolled in a pregnancy study. The rearrangement uses TRBV6-4 and TRBJ2-1; 13 bases are a match to TRBD2. Source: CD8+ T cells from peripheral blood mononuclear cells, taken in the third trimester of pregnancy. The CDR3 reads CASSEGTSGDNEQFF. In DNA, the CDR3 is TGTGCCAGCAGTGAGGGGACTAGCGGGGACAATGAGCAGTTCTTC.